This T cell receptor beta chain was recorded in a study of T cells in women clearing cervical HPV infection. Turning to the study itself: Cases' blood sampling followed lesion detection by median roughly five months (90 to 200). Study results and limitations: CIN3+ cases had significantly higher TCR repertoire richness than controls, but evenness did not differ. Richness differences could reflect unmeasured T-cell content per sample.

Method: immunoSEQ multiplex PCR; TCRdb's copy keeps in-frame clones and lacks some. The repertoire shows about 15,000 clones; the top ten hold 6% to 9%. Germline lookup yields CDR1 LNHDA and CDR2 SQIVND (reference sequence). Trimming took off 2 bases at V and 0 bases at J, with 17 bases between the two ends. The CDR3 extends over 17 amino acids. A remark on this clone: The antigen is undetermined. The read falls 3 residues short of the CDR3 end, and the missing part is taken from the germline J gene.

The source is a woman between 18 and 69 years old with a cervical HPV16 infection that either progressed to CIN3+ or cleared (not recorded which). The chain combines TRBV19 with TRBJ2-7; D is perhaps TRBD1 (6 bases). The sequencing sample was made of blood buffy coat. The CDR3 reads CASSIRTAQTSSYEQYF. The DNA read from the CDR3 is TGTGCCAGTAGTATAAGGACAGCCCAAACTTCCTCCTACGAG.